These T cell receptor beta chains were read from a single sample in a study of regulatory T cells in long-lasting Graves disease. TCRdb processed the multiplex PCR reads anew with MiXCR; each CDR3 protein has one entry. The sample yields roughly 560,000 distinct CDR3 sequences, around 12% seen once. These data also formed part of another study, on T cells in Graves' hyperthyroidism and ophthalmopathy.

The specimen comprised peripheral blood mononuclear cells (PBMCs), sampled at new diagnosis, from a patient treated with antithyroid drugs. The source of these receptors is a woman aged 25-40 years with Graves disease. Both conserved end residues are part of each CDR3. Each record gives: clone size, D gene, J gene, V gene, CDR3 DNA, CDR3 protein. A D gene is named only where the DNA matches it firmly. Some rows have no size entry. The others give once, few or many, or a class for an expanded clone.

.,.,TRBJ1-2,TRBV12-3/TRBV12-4,TGTGCCAGCAGTTTAGCCGGGAATACCTATGGCTACACCTTC,CASSLAGNTYGYTF
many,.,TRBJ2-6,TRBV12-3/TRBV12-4,TGTGCCAGCAGCTTTCAGGGATTTGGGGCCAACGTCCTGACTTTC,CASSFQGFGANVLTF
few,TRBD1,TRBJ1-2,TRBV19,TGTGCCAGTAATGACAGGGGAGCTAACTATGGCTACACCTTC,CASNDRGANYGYTF
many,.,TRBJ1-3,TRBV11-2,TGTGCCAGCACATATCGAAACACCATATATTTT,CASTYRNTIYF
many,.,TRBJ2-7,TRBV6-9,TGTGCCAGCAGTTACGGGTATTACGAGCAGTACTTC,CASSYGYYEQYF
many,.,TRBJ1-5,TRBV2,TGTGCCAGCACTGACGGGGGGAGGGCAATACAGCCCCAGCATTTT,CASTDGGRAIQPQHF
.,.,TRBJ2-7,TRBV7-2,TGTGCCAGCAGCTTAGAGAGGACTAGGGGGAGCTCCTACGAGCAGTACTTC,CASSLERTRGSSYEQYF
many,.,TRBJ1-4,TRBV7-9,TGTGCCAGCAGTCGGGACGGATCTAATGAAAAACTGTTTTTT,CASSRDGSNEKLFF
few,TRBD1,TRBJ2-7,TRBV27,TGTGCCAGCAGTTTATTAGGGGGCGCGTACGAGCAGTACTTC,CASSLLGGAYEQYF
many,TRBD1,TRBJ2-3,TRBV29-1,TGCAGCGTTCTACGGACAGGACAGACTTACACAGATACGCAGTATTTT,CSVLRTGQTYTDTQYF
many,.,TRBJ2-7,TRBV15,TGTGCCACCAGCAGTGCTTTGGGGAGGCACGAGCAGTACTTC,CATSSALGRHEQYF
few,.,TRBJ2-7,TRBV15,TGTGCCACCAGCAGCAGAGGCTTCAGGGGACACTTCTACGAGCAGTACTTC,CATSSRGFRGHFYEQYF
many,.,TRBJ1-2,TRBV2,TGTGCCAGCAGTGAAGGAGAGTATGGCTACACCTTC,CASSEGEYGYTF
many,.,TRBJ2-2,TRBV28,TGTGCCAGCAGGAAAGCAGCGGTATCTTGGGAGCTGTTTTTT,CASRKAAVSWELFF
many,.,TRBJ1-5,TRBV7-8,TGTGCCAGCAGCCGTGAAGGGCAGGCGTTAAATCAGCCCCAGCATTTT,CASSREGQALNQPQHF
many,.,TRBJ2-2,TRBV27,TGTGCCAGCAGCCGCTGGGGCTTTCTTGGCGACACCGGGGAGCTGTTTTTT,CASSRWGFLGDTGELFF
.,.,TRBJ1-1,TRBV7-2,TGTGCCAGCAGCTTGGGGCCAGGGCGGCGAGCTGAAGCTTTCTTT,CASSLGPGRRAEAFF
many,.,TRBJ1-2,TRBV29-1,TGCAGCGTTGAGGGCGGGGGCGGTGGCTACACCTTC,CSVEGGGGGYTF
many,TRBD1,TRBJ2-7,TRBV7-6,TGTGCCAGCAGCTTAGGCCCGGGACAGGGGCACGTCTACGAGCAGTACTTC,CASSLGPGQGHVYEQYF
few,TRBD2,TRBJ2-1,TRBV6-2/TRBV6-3,TGTGCCAGCAGTTCAGGACTAGCGGGAGCTCGCAATGAGCAGTTCTTC,CASSSGLAGARNEQFF
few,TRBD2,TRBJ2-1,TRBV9,TGTGCCAGCAGCGTAGGGGCTAGCGGGGCCTTCAATGAGCAGTTCTTC,CASSVGASGAFNEQFF
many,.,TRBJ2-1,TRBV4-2,TGTGCCAGCAGCCAAGTGGTTGGAGTAGGGGACAATGAGCAGTTCTTC,CASSQVVGVGDNEQFF
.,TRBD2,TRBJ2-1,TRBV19,TGTGCCAGTAGTCCTACTAGCGGGAGGTTTAATGAGCAGTTCTTC,CASSPTSGRFNEQFF
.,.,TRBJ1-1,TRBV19,TGTGCCAGTAGTATACCGGGGGCCGGGACTGAAGCTTTCTTT,CASSIPGAGTEAFF
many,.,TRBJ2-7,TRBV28,TGTGCCAGCAGTCTAAGGACCCACGAGCAGTACTTC,CASSLRTHEQYF
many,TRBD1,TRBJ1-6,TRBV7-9,TGTGCCACGGGACAGGCGGTTCACTCACCCCTCCACTTT,CATGQAVHSPLHF
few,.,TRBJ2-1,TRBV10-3,TGTGCCACACAAGGTCTACGGTCAAGGCGGAATGAGCAGTTCTTC,CATQGLRSRRNEQFF
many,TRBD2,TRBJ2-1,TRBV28,TGTGCCAGCAATATACTAGCGGGAGGCGTCAATGAGCAGTTCTTC,CASNILAGGVNEQFF
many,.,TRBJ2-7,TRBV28,TGTGCCAGCAGTTTTAAAATTGCACAGTCCCTTTCCTACGAGCAGTACTTC,CASSFKIAQSLSYEQYF
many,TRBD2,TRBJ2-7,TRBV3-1,TGTGCCAGCAGCCACGGACTAGCGGGAGCCGAGCAGTACTTC,CASSHGLAGAEQYF
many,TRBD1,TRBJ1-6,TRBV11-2,TGTGCCAGCAGCTCCCCCGCGGGGGCAGGGGGCCATTCACCCCTCCACTTT,CASSSPAGAGGHSPLHF
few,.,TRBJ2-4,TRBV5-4,TGTGCCAGTTCCTCCGTTGGGGCCAAAAACATTCAGTACTTC,CASSSVGAKNIQYF
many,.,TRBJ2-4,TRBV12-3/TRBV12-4,TGTGCCAGCAGCTTCCCGGACCTCGGCATTCAGTACTTC,CASSFPDLGIQYF
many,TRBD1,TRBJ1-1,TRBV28,TGTGCCAGCAGTTATGGGGGGACAGGGGGCACTGAAGCTTTCTTT,CASSYGGTGGTEAFF
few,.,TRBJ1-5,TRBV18,TGTGCCAGCTCACCTGGGGGTCGTGGCGTTCAGCCCCAGCATTTT,CASSPGGRGVQPQHF
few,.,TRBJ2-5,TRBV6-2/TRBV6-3,TGTGCCAGCAGTAGAGTCAGGGAAGAGACCCAGTACTTC,CASSRVREETQYF
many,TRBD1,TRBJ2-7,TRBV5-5,TGTGCCAGCAGCTTGGGGGGAAGGACAGGGGGACTCTACGAGCAGTACTTC,CASSLGGRTGGLYEQYF
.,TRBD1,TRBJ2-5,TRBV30,TGTGCCTGGAGTGAGACAGGGGGTTTCGTGACCCAGTACTTC,CAWSETGGFVTQYF
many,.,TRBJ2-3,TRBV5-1,TGCGCCAGCAGCTCGGCAGGGGCGGCAGATACGCAGTATTTT,CASSSAGAADTQYF
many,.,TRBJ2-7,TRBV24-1,TGTGCCACCAGTGATCCAGGATCCTACGAGCAGTACTTC,CATSDPGSYEQYF
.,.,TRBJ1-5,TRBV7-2,TGTGCCAGCAGCCCTGCGGTGTATAGCAATCAGCCCCAGCATTTT,CASSPAVYSNQPQHF
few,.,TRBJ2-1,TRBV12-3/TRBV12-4,TGTGCCAGCAGTTTTTGGGTGCAGGGGCTAGGGAATGAGCAGTTCTTC,CASSFWVQGLGNEQFF
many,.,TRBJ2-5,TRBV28,TGTGCCAGCAGTCTCAGGGCAAGAGTGACCCAGTACTTC,CASSLRARVTQYF
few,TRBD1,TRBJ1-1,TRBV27,TGTGCCAGCAGTATTCTGACAGGGCCGAACACTGAAGCTTTCTTT,CASSILTGPNTEAFF
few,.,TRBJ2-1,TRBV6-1,TGTGCCAGCAGTGCCGCCGCAGGATACAATGAGCAGTTCTTC,CASSAAAGYNEQFF
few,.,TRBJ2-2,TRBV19,TGTGCCAGTGATTGGGGGATTAACACCGGGGAGCTGTTTTTT,CASDWGINTGELFF
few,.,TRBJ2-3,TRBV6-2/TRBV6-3,TGTGCCAGCAGTTACTCGGTGGGAGCGGGCACAGATACGCAGTATTTT,CASSYSVGAGTDTQYF
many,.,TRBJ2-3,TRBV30,TGTGCCTGGAGCTTCGGACCGGATGCAGATACGCAGTATTTT,CAWSFGPDADTQYF
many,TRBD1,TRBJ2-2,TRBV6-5,TGTGCCAGCAGTTACGCCGGGACAGGGACGAACACCGGGGAGCTGTTTTTT,CASSYAGTGTNTGELFF
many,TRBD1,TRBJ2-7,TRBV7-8,TGTGCCAGCAGCTTAAGAGGGGGCCAGAACGAGCAGTACTTC,CASSLRGGQNEQYF
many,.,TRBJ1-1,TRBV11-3,TGTGCCAGCAGCTTAAAGGAGTACACTGAAGCTTTCTTT,CASSLKEYTEAFF
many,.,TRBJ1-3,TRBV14,TGTGCCAGCAGCCGACAGTACTATTCTGGAAACACCATATATTTT,CASSRQYYSGNTIYF
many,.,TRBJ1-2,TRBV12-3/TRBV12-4,TGTGCCAGCAGTTTACTAGGGGACGCATACTACTATGGCTACACCTTC,CASSLLGDAYYYGYTF